Listed below are T cell receptor beta chains from one sample, sequenced in a study of identical twins. TCRdb itself ran the 5' RACE reads through MiXCR, one entry per CDR3 protein. The sample shows just under 650,000 distinct CDR3 sequences, roughly 7.1% of them seen only once. These data were also filed under a second study, of yellow fever vaccine responses in identical twins.

The sample was PBMCs. The receptors derive from a young woman in good health. Each CDR3 is given with its conserved first and last residue. D genes are given only for firm matches. Size is omitted from some rows. Given values are once, few, many or a class for expanded clones.

size: many; J: TRBJ1-5; V: TRBV12-3/TRBV12-4; D: TRBD1; CDR3: CASSRTGKGNQPQHF; DNA: TGTGCCAGCAGTCGGACAGGGAAGGGCAATCAGCCCCAGCATTTT
size: NA; J: TRBJ2-7; V: TRBV12-3/TRBV12-4; D: NA; CDR3: CASSSYPRVAYEQYF; DNA: TGTGCCAGCAGTTCCTACCCCAGGGTGGCCTACGAGCAGTACTTC
size: few; J: TRBJ1-1; V: TRBV14; D: NA; CDR3: CASSQPRGGEAFF; DNA: TGTGCCAGCAGCCAACCTCGGGGGGGCGAAGCTTTCTTT
size: NA; J: TRBJ1-2; V: TRBV5-6; D: NA; CDR3: CASSLNEEAYGYTF; DNA: TGTGCCAGCAGCTTGAACGAGGAGGCGTATGGCTACACCTTC
size: NA; J: TRBJ2-3; V: TRBV20-1; D: TRBD2; CDR3: CSARDRGGTDTQYF; DNA: TGCAGTGCTAGAGATCGGGGGGGCACAGATACGCAGTATTTT
size: many; J: TRBJ2-1; V: TRBV28; D: NA; CDR3: CASRGTGPEQFF; DNA: TGTGCCAGCAGGGGGACTGGTCCTGAGCAGTTCTTC
size: few; J: TRBJ2-3; V: TRBV20-1; D: TRBD2; CDR3: CSARGGLAGGHTDTQYF; DNA: TGCAGTGCTAGAGGTGGACTAGCGGGGGGGCACACAGATACGCAGTATTTT
size: NA; J: TRBJ2-1; V: TRBV5-1; D: NA; CDR3: CASSLASEFGYVFF; DNA: TGCGCCAGCAGCTTGGCCTCAGAGTTTGGATATGTGTTCTTC
size: few; J: TRBJ1-5; V: TRBV19; D: NA; CDR3: CASSIPRRNQPQHF; DNA: TGTGCCAGTAGTATTCCACGGAGGAATCAGCCCCAGCATTTT
size: many; J: TRBJ2-1; V: TRBV4-1; D: NA; CDR3: CASSDGRSLYNEQFF; DNA: TGCGCCAGCAGTGATGGACGATCCCTTTACAATGAGCAGTTCTTC
size: few; J: TRBJ1-1; V: TRBV20-1; D: TRBD1; CDR3: CSARDPGQGGPEAFF; DNA: TGCAGTGCTAGAGATCCGGGACAGGGTGGCCCTGAAGCTTTCTTT
size: NA; J: TRBJ2-6; V: TRBV11-3; D: NA; CDR3: CASSLDGLTGANVLTF; DNA: TGTGCCAGCAGCTTAGATGGGCTGACTGGGGCCAACGTCCTGACTTTC
size: few; J: TRBJ2-5; V: TRBV28; D: NA; CDR3: CASSSGRGKPQETQYF; DNA: TGTGCCAGCAGTTCCGGTCGTGGAAAACCGCAAGAGACCCAGTACTTC
size: few; J: TRBJ2-1; V: TRBV12-3/TRBV12-4; D: TRBD2; CDR3: CASSINLAGGEVQFF; DNA: TGTGCCAGCAGTATAAATCTAGCGGGAGGGGAAGTCCAGTTCTTC
size: many; J: TRBJ1-6; V: TRBV5-1; D: NA; CDR3: CASSLVWDSPLHF; DNA: TGCGCCAGCAGCCTTGTTTGGGATTCACCCCTCCACTTT
size: few; J: TRBJ1-2; V: TRBV5-1; D: TRBD1; CDR3: CASSLGGTGTGGIYGYTF; DNA: TGCGCCAGCAGCTTGGGGGGAACCGGGACAGGCGGAATTTATGGCTACACCTTC
size: few; J: TRBJ2-3; V: TRBV20-1; D: NA; CDR3: CSARVGAGLATQYF; DNA: TGCAGTGCTAGAGTCGGCGCGGGTTTGGCTACGCAGTATTTT
size: many; J: TRBJ1-4; V: TRBV3-1; D: NA; CDR3: CASSQAPWRDGTEKLFF; DNA: TGTGCCAGCAGCCAAGCGCCCTGGAGGGACGGGACCGAAAAACTGTTTTTT